The 23 T cell receptor beta chains presented below share a single source sample, sequenced in a study of cytomegalovirus exposure and HLA in healthy donors. The PCR used 60 Vbeta and 13 Jbeta primers. TCRdb's table, derived via immunoSEQ multiplex PCR, lists solely in-frame clones and lacks some. The sample lists about 130,000 clones; roughly 76% were seen once. The sequencing sample was made of PBMCs. These receptors all stem from a woman in her 50s in good health and CMV-seronegative.

The chain joins TRBV10-3 to TRBJ1-3; tentative D call: TRBD1 (5 bases). The V gene's germline CDR1 is ENHRY and CDR2 SYGVKD. Trimming took 10 bases from V and 4 from J, leaving 14 bases between them. CDR3 size: 13 residues. In DNA, the CDR3 is TGTGCCAGCGGGGCAGATACCGGAAACACCATATATTTT. Translating gives CASGADTGNTIYF.

The rearrangement joins TRBV4-3 to TRBJ2-4; D is uncertain. Germline V lookup: CDR1 LGHNA, CDR2 YSLEER. CDR3 size: 13 residues. The V end lost 0 bases, the J end lost 9 bases, and 9 bases lay between the germline ends. DNA of the CDR3: TGCGCCAGCAGCCAAGAAATCGGCGGCATTCAGTACTTC. It translates to CASSQEIGGIQYF.

Remarks on this clone: Germline and junction disagree at one end, which may indicate a read error. The chain is built from TRBV7-9 and TRBJ2-7; 13 bases agree with TRBD2. Per the germline V gene, CDR1 is SEHNR and CDR2 is FQNEAQ (reference sequence). The CDR3 contains 17 residues. CDR3 region: CSSSLVTSGRRGDEQYF. In nucleotides, the CDR3 is TGTTCCAGCAGCTTAGTGACTAGCGGGAGGAGAGGAGACGAGCAGTACTTC.

J is TRBJ2-5 and V is TRBV4-3; TRBD2 matches 9 bases. J gave up 2 bases and V 1 base, and 8 bases lay outside the gene matches. Germline CDR1 and CDR2: LGHNA and YSLEER. This CDR3 is built from 17 residues. The CDR3 nucleotides read TGCGCCAGCAGCCAAGGTGTCGGCGGGAGGGGGCAAGAGACCCAGTACTTC. This sequence encodes CASSQGVGGRGQETQYF.

This chain joins TRBV6-5 and TRBJ1-1; 9 bases map to TRBD1. V gave up 8 bases and J gave up 4 bases; unmatched junction bases: 5. Germline loops: CDR1 MNHEY, CDR2 SVGAGI. The CDR3 totals 13 residues. The CDR3 sequence: CASQTGGGTEAFF. CDR3 coding DNA: TGTGCCAGCCAAACAGGGGGCGGCACTGAAGCTTTCTTT.

Only one count was recorded for this clone. The chain carries TRBV10-3 and TRBJ2-7; tentative D call: TRBD2 (6 bases). This CDR3 has 12 amino acids. V dropped 10 bases and J dropped 0 bases, with 10 bases sitting between them. Germline V gives CDR1 ENHRY, CDR2 SYGVKD. The CDR3 loop is CATGGSSYEQYF. CDR3 nucleotide sequence: TGTGCCACCGGGGGAAGCTCCTACGAGCAGTACTTC.

The rearrangement joins TRBV5-4 to TRBJ2-5, with D perhaps matching TRBD2 (5 bases). The CDR3 covers 15 residues. Germline CDR1 is SGHNT and CDR2 is YYREEE (reference sequence). Between the trimmed V and J ends, which lost 4 bases and 4 bases, there was a span of 17 bases. The CDR3 sequence is CASSLEASSLETQYF. CDR3 in DNA: TGTGCCAGCAGCCTGGAGGCTAGCTCGTTAGAGACCCAGTACTTC.

The rearrangement uses TRBV15 and TRBJ2-7, with 14 nucleotides matching TRBD2. Germline CDR1 reads LNHNV; CDR2 reads YYDKDF (reference sequence). Germline trimming cut 1 base from V and 1 base from J; bases unmatched to any gene: 12. This CDR3 comprises 20 residues. The CDR3 loop reads CATSRVDPGLAGVRSYEQYF. The CDR3 bases are TGTGCCACCAGCAGAGTGGATCCGGGACTAGCGGGAGTAAGGTCCTACGAGCAGTACTTC.

The genes are TRBV28 and TRBJ2-5; 10 bases fit TRBD2. The junction had 16 bases not matched to a gene; V was cut back by 5 bases and J by 4 bases. This CDR3 region has 18 residues. Germline values: CDR1 MDHEN, CDR2 SYDVKM. This CDR3 reads CASSQLPLAGEFRETQYF. In DNA, the CDR3 is TGTGCCAGCAGTCAGCTACCTCTAGCGGGAGAGTTTCGAGAGACCCAGTACTTC.

This clone was observed a few times. The chain has TRBV7-2 and TRBJ2-5; 7 nucleotides line up with TRBD1. The ends lost 4 bases at V and 7 bases at J; junction bases unmatched: 9. The CDR3 is 14 residues long. CDR1 is SGHTA, CDR2 FQGNSA, per germline. CDR3 nucleotides: TGTGCCAGCAGCTCCATTCGACAGGGTGGGACCCAGTACTTC. Amino acids: CASSSIRQGGTQYF.

V gene TRBV4-3 combines with J gene TRBJ2-7, with TRBD1 matching 7 bases. Germline lookup yields CDR1 LGHNA and CDR2 YSLEER. This CDR3 has 14 amino acids. Trimming removed 5 bases from V and 3 bases from J; junction bases left unmatched: 7. CDR3 protein: CASSASGTDYEQYF. CDR3 DNA: TGCGCCAGCAGCGCATCCGGGACAGACTACGAGCAGTACTTC.

This clone was picked up one time. The rearrangement links TRBV15 to TRBJ2-1, with unresolved D. Germline V gene lookup returns CDR1 LNHNV and CDR2 YYDKDF (reference sequence). This CDR3 is built from 14 residues. V shed 0 bases and J shed 6 bases, with 9 bases lying between them. The CDR3 nucleotides are TGTGCCACCAGCAGAGATCTAAGCGCCAATGAGCAGTTCTTC. Protein sequence: CATSRDLSANEQFF.

CDR3 coding DNA: TGTGCCAGCAGTCTGCCCGGCTCCTACAATGAGCAGTTCTTC. Encoded protein: CASSLPGSYNEQFF. The rearrangement uses TRBV28 and TRBJ2-1; D remains ambiguous. CDR3 length equals 14 residues. Germline CDR1 is MDHEN and CDR2 is SYDVKM. The V and J ends lost 5 bases and 0 bases respectively, with 8 bases between them.

V gene TRBV27 combines with J gene TRBJ2-7; 12 positions agree with TRBD2. J gave up 6 bases and V 4 bases, and 10 bases lay outside the gene matches. This CDR3 comprises 16 residues. Germline CDR1 is MNHEY and CDR2 is SMNVEV (reference sequence). This chain's CDR3 is CASSSGLAGGILEQYF. CDR3 DNA: TGTGCCAGCAGTTCGGGACTAGCGGGCGGGATACTCGAGCAGTACTTC.

About this clone: One end of the junction varies from germline; a read error may be responsible. This CDR3 is also generated by other DNA sequences in the sample. The rearrangement joins TRBV7-9 to TRBJ1-2; 7 positions agree with TRBD1. CDR1 SEHNR and CDR2 FQNEAQ come from the germline V gene (reference sequence). The CDR3 spans 12 residues. This chain's CDR3 is CSSSRQGWGYTF. The CDR3 nucleotides read TGTTCCAGCAGCCGACAGGGTTGGGGCTACACCTTC. Full variable domain (rest looked up from reference TRBV7-9 and TRBJ1-2): DTGVSQNPRHKITKRGQNVTFRCDPISEHNRLYWYRQTLGQGPEFLTYFQNEAQLEKSRLLSDRFSAERPKGSFSTLEIQRTEQGDSAMYLCSSSRQGWGYTFGSGTRLTVV.

This clone occurred a few times. The chain recombines TRBV15 with TRBJ2-6; tentative D call: TRBD1 (6 bases). Per germline, CDR1 LNHNV and CDR2 YYDKDF (reference sequence). This CDR3 has 16 amino acids. Trimming left V 7 bases short and J 2 bases short, with 15 bases between. CDR3 bases: TGTGCCACCACCCCAGGCGACAGGACTGGGGCCAACGTCCTGACTTTC. It specifies CATTPGDRTGANVLTF.

This rearrangement joins TRBV6-6 to TRBJ1-2; D is unclear. V shed 5 bases and J shed 5 bases, with 12 bases lying between them. Germline CDR1 MNHNY, CDR2 SVGAGI (reference sequence). The length of the CDR3 is 13 residues. The CDR3 region has the DNA TGTGCCAGCAGTCGGACGGGAGAGTATGGCTACACCTTC. Translation: CASSRTGEYGYTF.

This rearrangement joins TRBV6-4 to TRBJ2-7; TRBD2 is a possible D gene (5 bases). The germline gives CDR1 MRHNA, CDR2 SNTAGT. The CDR3 totals 14 residues. V gave up 2 bases and J gave up 5 bases, with 13 bases separating them. The CDR3 here is CASSDGADYDEQYF. The CDR3 nucleotides read TGTGCCAGCAGTGACGGTGCCGACTACGACGAGCAGTACTTC.

The chain uses TRBV10-3 and TRBJ2-3; tentative D call: TRBD1 (6 bases). This CDR3 is 16 amino acids long. Trimming shortened V by 3 bases and J by 2 bases, and 15 bases separated the two germline ends. Germline CDR1 is ENHRY and CDR2 is SYGVKD. The CDR3 sequence is CAISEPGTYYTDTQYF. CDR3 DNA sequence: TGTGCCATCAGTGAACCCGGGACATACTACACAGATACGCAGTATTTT.

This clone was picked up a small number of times. V and J are TRBV28 and TRBJ1-4, with 7 bases that match TRBD1. The CDR3 has 14 amino acids. V shed 5 bases, J shed 7 bases, and the junction held 7 bases outside the gene matches. The germline gives CDR1 MDHEN, CDR2 SYDVKM. This CDR3 is CASSPGQEAEKLFF. The CDR3, as DNA: TGTGCCAGCAGTCCCGGACAGGAGGCTGAAAAACTGTTTTTT.

J is TRBJ2-2 and V is TRBV10-3; D uncertain. Germline CDR1 ENHRY, CDR2 SYGVKD. Trimming stripped 3 bases from V and 6 bases from J, with 11 bases between. The CDR3 loop spans 14 amino acids. CDR3 nucleotide sequence: TGTGCCATCAGTGATAGTGGTAAAGCCGGGGAGCTGTTTTTT. Residues: CAISDSGKAGELFF.

V usage is TRBV4-1 and J usage is TRBJ2-2; tentative D call: TRBD1 (5 bases). The CDR3 is 16 amino acids. V dropped 2 bases and J dropped 6 bases, with 16 bases sitting between them. Germline V gene data show CDR1 as MGHRA and CDR2 as YSYEKL. The CDR3 protein is CASSQKSRCRAGELFF. The CDR3 DNA follows: TGCGCCAGCAGCCAAAAGTCTCGTTGCAGGGCCGGGGAGCTGTTTTTT.

This chain joins TRBV6-4 and TRBJ2-1; 10 bases fit TRBD1. The V segment lost 0 bases and the J segment 5 bases; nucleotides outside the gene matches: 7. The germline CDR1 and CDR2 sequences are MRHNA and SNTAGT. The CDR3 runs 17 residues. The CDR3 nucleotides read TGTGCCAGCAGTGACTCGATTGACAGGGGGCCCCACAATGAGCAGTTCTTC. It is translated as CASSDSIDRGPHNEQFF.